This T cell receptor (beta chain) originates from a study of primary melanoma T cells and metastatic recurrence (dated by TCRdb to 2019 to 2021). Broadly, across the study: The cohort was made up of about 200 primary melanomas of stage T2 to T4, with thickness greater than 1 mm. The study tested whether T-cell fraction and T-cell repertoire clonality in primary melanoma tumors predicted patient outcome. Progression-free survival was the clinical outcome compared against the T-cell fraction measured by TCR beta sequencing. The sequencing-derived T-cell fraction was compared with histopathological grading of tumor-infiltrating lymphocytes.

Points the paper makes about the study in general: Reportedly, adding T-cell fraction to tumor thickness improved progression-free survival prediction more than adding any other histopathological variable did. The authors presented an effective T-cell-mediated antitumor response in primary melanoma only as a suggestion and not as a demonstrated mechanism. A T-cell fraction above 20% appeared protective regardless of ulceration status, mitotic rate or nodal disease. Progression-free survival was reportedly predicted by the tumor T-cell fraction independently of thickness, ulceration, mitotic rate and age.

Reading from cysteine to phenylalanine, the CDR3 counts 15 amino acids. Just CDR3 DNA is preserved here, 45 bases in frame from base 1. Reading the germline V gene gives CDR1 SGHNT and CDR2 YENEEA. V is pared back by 4 bases and J by 5 bases, with 17 bases lying between the germline termini. Library creation used the immunoSEQ multiplex PCR assay. Primary melanoma tumor tissue underwent high-throughput sequencing of the T-cell receptor beta chain. The original methods were these. Repertoire analyses included TCRB CDR3 sharing between samples and the distribution of insertions and deletions. A gradient-boosted model ranked how well the T-cell fraction predicted outcome compared with histopathological variables. What TCRdb holds here is the immuneACCESS table cut down to in-frame rearrangements. Part of the clones is not present; checked against another copy, under half of the missing clones reflect an unresolved V gene, and the others are unexplained. V, J and clone size derive from that table, while D and trimming were established from the DNA sequence. The sample's table lists a count of some 32 clones.

The primary melanoma of each patient had been surgically resected and was considered potentially curable but at risk of metastatic recurrence. Of note for this clone: It lacks a known antigen. No base qualities exist here, and no much larger clone lies one base off it.

The receptor's source is a human donor with melanoma. Material for sequencing was melanoma tumor tissue. Recombination linked TRBV11-3 to TRBJ1-2; TRBD1 could be the D gene, as 5 bases match. The DNA sequence is as follows: TGTGCCAGCAGCTGGGGGACTAAGGTGGCTTATGGCTACACCTTC. The encoded protein is CASSWGTKVAYGYTF.